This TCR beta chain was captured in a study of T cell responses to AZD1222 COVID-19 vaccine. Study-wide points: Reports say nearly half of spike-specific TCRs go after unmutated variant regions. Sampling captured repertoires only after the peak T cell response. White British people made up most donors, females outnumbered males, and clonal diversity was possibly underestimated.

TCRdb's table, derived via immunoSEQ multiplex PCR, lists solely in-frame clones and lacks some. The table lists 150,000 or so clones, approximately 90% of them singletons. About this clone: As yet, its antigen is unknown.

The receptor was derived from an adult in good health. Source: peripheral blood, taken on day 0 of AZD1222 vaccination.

For the CDR3, the DNA is TGCGCCAGCTCACCCGTAGCGGGGGGGCTAGAGACCCAGTACTTC. Translating gives CASSPVAGGLETQYF. The chain couples TRBV5-1 to TRBJ2-5; 11 positions agree with TRBD2. The CDR3 totals 15 residues. The germline gives CDR1 SGHRS, CDR2 YFSETQ. J was trimmed by 4 bases and V by 7 bases; bases with no gene match: 9.